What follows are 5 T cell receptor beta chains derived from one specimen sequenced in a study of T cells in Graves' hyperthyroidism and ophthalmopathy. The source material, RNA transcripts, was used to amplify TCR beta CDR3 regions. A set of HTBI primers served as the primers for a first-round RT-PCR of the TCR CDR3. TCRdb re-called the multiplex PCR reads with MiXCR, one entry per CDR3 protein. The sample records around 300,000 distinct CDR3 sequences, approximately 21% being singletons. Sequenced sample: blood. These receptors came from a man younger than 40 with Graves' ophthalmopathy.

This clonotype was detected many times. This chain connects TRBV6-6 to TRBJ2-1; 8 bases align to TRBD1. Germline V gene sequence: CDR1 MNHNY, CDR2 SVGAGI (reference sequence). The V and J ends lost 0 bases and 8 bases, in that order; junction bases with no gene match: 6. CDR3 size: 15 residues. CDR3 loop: CASSYSGTGIDEQFF. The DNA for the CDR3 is TGTGCCAGCAGTTACTCGGGGACAGGAATCGATGAGCAGTTCTTC.

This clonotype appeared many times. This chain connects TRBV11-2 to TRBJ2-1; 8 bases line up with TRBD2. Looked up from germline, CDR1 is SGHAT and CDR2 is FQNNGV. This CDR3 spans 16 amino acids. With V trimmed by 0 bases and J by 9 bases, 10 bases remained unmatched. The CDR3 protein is CASSLDNWAGGFEQFF. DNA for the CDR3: TGTGCCAGCAGCTTAGATAACTGGGCGGGAGGTTTTGAGCAGTTCTTC.

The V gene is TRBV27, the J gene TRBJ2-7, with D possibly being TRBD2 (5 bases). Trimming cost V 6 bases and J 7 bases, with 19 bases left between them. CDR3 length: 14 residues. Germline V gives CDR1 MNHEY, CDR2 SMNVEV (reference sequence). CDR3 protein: CASRPPEALLEQYF. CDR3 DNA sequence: TGTGCCAGCAGACCTCCGGAGGCGTTGTTGGAGCAGTACTTC.

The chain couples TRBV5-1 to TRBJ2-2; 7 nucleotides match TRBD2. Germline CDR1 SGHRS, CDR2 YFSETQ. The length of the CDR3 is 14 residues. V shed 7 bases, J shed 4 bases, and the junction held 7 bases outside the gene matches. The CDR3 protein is CASGGGQSTGELFF. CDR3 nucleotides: TGCGCCAGCGGGGGAGGGCAGAGCACCGGGGAGCTGTTTTTT.

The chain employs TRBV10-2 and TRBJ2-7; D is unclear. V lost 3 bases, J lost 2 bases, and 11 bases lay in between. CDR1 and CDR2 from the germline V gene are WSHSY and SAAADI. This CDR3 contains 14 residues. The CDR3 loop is CASSDFDGTYEQYF. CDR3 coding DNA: TGCGCCAGCAGTGATTTTGACGGCACCTACGAGCAGTACTTC.